These 2 T cell receptor beta chains were all obtained from the same sample, sequenced in a study of blood T cell repertoires in COVID-19. Libraries were prepared by immunoSEQ multiplex PCR; TCRdb keeps only in-frame clonotypes and omits some of them. The top ten hold 4% to 5% of the sample, which has approximately 260,000 clones, roughly 87% seen once. Specimen: peripheral blood. All receptors come from a woman aged 35 to 49 who had recovered from COVID-19.

The sample holds a few counts of this clone. V and J are TRBV3-1 (or the pseudogene TRBV3-2) and TRBJ2-1; the D is unclear. This CDR3 spans 17 amino acids. V was pared by 1 base and J by 0 bases, with 13 bases between. The V gene's germline CDR1 is LGHDT and CDR2 YNNKEL (reference sequence). CDR3 sequence reads: CASSQVLESLSYNEQFF. CDR3 bases: TGTGCCAGCAGCCAAGTTTTAGAAAGCCTCTCCTACAATGAGCAGTTCTTC.

As to this clone: At one end the junction does not follow the germline gene, possibly because of a read error. The chain links TRBV2 to TRBJ1-2, with a tentative D call TRBD1 (6 bases). Germline V gene sequence: CDR1 SNHLY, CDR2 FYNNEI. The CDR3 sequence is 11 residues long. The CDR3 loop is CASSLQGHLLF. The CDR3 coding sequence is TGTGCCAGCAGTTTACAGGGTCATCTACTCTTC.